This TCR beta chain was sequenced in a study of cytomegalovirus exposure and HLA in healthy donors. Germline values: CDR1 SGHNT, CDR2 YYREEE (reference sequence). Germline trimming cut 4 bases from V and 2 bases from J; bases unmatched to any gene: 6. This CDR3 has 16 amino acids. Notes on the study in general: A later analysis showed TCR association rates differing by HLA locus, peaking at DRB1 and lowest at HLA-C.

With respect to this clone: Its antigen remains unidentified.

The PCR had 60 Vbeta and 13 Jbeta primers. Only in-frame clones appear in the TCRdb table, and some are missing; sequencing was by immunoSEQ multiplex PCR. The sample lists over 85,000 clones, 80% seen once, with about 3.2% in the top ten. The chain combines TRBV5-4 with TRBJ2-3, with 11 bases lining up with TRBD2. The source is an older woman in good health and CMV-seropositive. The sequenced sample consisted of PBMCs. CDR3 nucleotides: TGTGCCAGCAGCCAGGGACTAGCGGAGGCCACAGATACGCAGTATTTT. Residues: CASSQGLAEATDTQYF.